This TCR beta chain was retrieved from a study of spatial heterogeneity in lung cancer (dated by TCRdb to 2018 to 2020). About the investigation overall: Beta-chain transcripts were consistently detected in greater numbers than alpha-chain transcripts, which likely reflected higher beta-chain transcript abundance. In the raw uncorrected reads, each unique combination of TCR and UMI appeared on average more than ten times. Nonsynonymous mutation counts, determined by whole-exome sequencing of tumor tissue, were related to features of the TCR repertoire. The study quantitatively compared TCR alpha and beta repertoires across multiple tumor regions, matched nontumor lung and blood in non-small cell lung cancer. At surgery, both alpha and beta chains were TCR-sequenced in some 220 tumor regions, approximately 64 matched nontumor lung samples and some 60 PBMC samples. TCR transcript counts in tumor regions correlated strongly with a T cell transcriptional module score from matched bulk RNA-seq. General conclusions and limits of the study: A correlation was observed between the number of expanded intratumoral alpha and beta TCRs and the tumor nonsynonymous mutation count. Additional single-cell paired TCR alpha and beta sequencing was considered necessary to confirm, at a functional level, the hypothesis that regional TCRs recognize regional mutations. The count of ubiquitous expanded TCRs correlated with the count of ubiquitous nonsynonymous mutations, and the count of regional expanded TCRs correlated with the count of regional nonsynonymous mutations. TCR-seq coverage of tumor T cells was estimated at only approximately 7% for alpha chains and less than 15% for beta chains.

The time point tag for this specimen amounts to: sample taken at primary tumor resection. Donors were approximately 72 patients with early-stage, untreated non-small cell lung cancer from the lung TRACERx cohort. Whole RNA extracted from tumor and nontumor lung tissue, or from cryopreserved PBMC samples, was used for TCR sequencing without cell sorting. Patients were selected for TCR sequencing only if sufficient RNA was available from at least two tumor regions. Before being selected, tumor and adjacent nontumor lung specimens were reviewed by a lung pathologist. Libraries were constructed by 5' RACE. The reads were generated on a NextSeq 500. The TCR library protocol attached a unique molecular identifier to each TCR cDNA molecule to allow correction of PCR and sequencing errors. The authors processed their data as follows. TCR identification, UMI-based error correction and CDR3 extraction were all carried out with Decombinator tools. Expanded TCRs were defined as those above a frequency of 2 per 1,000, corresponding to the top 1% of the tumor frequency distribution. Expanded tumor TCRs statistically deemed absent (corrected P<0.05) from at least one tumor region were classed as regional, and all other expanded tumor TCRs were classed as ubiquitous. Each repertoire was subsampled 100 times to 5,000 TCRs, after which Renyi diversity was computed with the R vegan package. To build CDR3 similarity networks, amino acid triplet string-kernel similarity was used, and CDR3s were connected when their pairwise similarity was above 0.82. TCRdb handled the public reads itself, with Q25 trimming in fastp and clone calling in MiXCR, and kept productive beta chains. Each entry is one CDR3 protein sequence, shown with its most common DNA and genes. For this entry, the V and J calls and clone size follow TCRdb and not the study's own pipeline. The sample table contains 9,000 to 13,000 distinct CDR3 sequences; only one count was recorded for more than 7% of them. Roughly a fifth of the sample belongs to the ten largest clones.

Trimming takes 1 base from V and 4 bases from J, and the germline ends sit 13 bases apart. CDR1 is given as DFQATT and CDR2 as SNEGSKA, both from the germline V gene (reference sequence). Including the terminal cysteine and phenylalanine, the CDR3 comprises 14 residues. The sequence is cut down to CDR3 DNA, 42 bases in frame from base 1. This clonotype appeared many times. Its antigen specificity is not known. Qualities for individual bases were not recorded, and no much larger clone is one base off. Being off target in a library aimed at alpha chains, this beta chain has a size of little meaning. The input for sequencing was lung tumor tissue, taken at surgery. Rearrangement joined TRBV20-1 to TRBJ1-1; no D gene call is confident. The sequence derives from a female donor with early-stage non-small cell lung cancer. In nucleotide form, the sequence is TGCAGTGCTAGAGGGTTTGGAGGCGGCACTGAAGCTTTCTTT. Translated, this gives CSARGFGGGTEAFF.